Each of the 28 T cell receptor beta chains below was sequenced from the same sample in a study of CD8 T cells in Susac syndrome. After extraction with the RNeasy kit, roughly 0.5 to 1 ug of the RNA was reverse transcribed using random hexamers. TCRdb passed the immunoSEQ multiplex PCR reads through MiXCR, listing each CDR3 protein once. Among around 140,000 distinct CDR3 sequences, around 80% were seen once, and the ten largest hold roughly 0.5%. What was sequenced was CD8+ T cells from PBMCs. These receptor sequences come from a human donor with multiple sclerosis.

The rearrangement uses TRBV5-5 and TRBJ2-7, with D tentatively TRBD2 (5 bases). CDR1 SGHKS and CDR2 YYEKEE come from the germline V gene (reference sequence). The V and J ends lost 0 bases and 4 bases respectively, with 20 bases between them. The CDR3 loop spans 17 amino acids. The CDR3 protein is CASSLVGPRTEAYEQYF. The CDR3 DNA reads TGTGCCAGCAGCTTGGTCGGCCCCCGGACTGAAGCTTACGAGCAGTACTTC.

This sequence joins TRBV19 and TRBJ2-3; tentatively, D is TRBD1 (5 bases). The germline CDR1 and CDR2 sequences are LNHDA and SQIVND (reference sequence). The CDR3 loop spans 12 amino acids. V was cut by 3 bases and J by 5 bases, with 6 bases left in between. This CDR3 reads CASSMGLDTQYF. DNA of the CDR3: TGTGCCAGTAGTATGGGGCTAGATACGCAGTATTTT.

The genes are TRBV4-1 and TRBJ1-4, with D possibly matching TRBD1 (5 bases). The germline V and J ends were trimmed by 1 base and 7 bases, with 10 bases remaining between them. The length of the CDR3 is 14 residues. Germline loops: CDR1 MGHRA, CDR2 YSYEKL. The CDR3 is CASSQAPQAEKLFF. Written as DNA, the CDR3 is TGCGCCAGCAGCCAAGCTCCACAGGCTGAAAAACTGTTTTTT.

The chain is built from TRBV19 and TRBJ1-1; D uncertain. The CDR3 contains 11 residues. Germline values: CDR1 LNHDA, CDR2 SQIVND (reference sequence). Trimming removed 3 bases at V and 6 bases at J, with 5 bases between. The CDR3 DNA follows: TGTGCCAGTAGTATGCCTCCTGAAGCTTTCTTT. Residues: CASSMPPEAFF.

This clonotype was counted a few times. J is TRBJ2-1 and V is TRBV4-1; D not certain. V was shortened by 2 bases and J by 9 bases, with 8 bases between the two germline ends. Germline assignment: CDR1 MGHRA and CDR2 YSYEKL. CDR3 size: 12 residues. The CDR3: CASSQIVGEQFF. CDR3 nucleotides: TGCGCCAGCAGCCAAATCGTAGGTGAGCAGTTCTTC.

J is TRBJ2-1 and V is TRBV11-1, with 7 bases identical to TRBD2. This CDR3 has 17 amino acids. V lost 3 bases to trimming and J lost 10 bases; unmatched junction nucleotides: 18. CDR1 and CDR2 from the germline V gene are SGHAT and FQDESV (reference sequence). CDR3 protein: CASSFWGGSGGAGEQFF. The CDR3, as DNA: TGTGCCAGCAGCTTTTGGGGCGGGTCGGGGGGTGCTGGAGAGCAGTTCTTC.

Note on this clonotype: The junction does not match germline at one end; this may be a read error. The rearrangement links TRBV7-6 to TRBJ2-2; 12 bases fit TRBD1. The CDR3 is 15 amino acids. Germline V gives CDR1 SGHVS, CDR2 FNYEAQ. The CDR3: CASSQGTGGTGKLFF. In nucleotides, the CDR3 is TGTGCCAGCAGCCAGGGGACAGGGGGCACCGGGAAGCTGTTTTTT.

This clonotype was picked up a small number of times. The CDR3 nucleotides read TGTGCCAGCAGCTTGGGTGGGATCGGAGAGACCCAGTACTTC. It codes for CASSLGGIGETQYF. The chain combines TRBV5-6 with TRBJ2-5; D is ambiguous. Germline V lookup: CDR1 SGHDT, CDR2 YYEEEE. The V end was cut by 0 bases, the J end by 4 bases, with 10 bases between. CDR3 length equals 14 residues.

In its sample, this clonotype was seen a few times. Here the CDR3 DNA reads TGCAGCCTATTAGCGGGATTGACAGATACGCAGTATTTT. Translating gives CSLLAGLTDTQYF. V and J are TRBV29-1 and TRBJ2-3, with TRBD2 matching over 8 bases. The trim removed 8 bases at V and 3 bases at J, leaving 7 bases unmatched. Germline assignment: CDR1 SQVTM and CDR2 ANQGSEA. The CDR3 covers 13 residues.

The chain couples TRBV2 to TRBJ1-1, with unresolved D. V was shortened by 6 bases and J by 2 bases, with 7 bases between the two germline ends. The CDR3 totals 12 residues. Looked up from germline, CDR1 is SNHLY and CDR2 is FYNNEI. CDR3: CASRSGNTEAFF. CDR3 in DNA: TGTGCCAGCAGATCCGGCAACACTGAAGCTTTCTTT.

This clonotype was seen only a few times. The chain has TRBV7-9 and TRBJ2-4; D could derive from TRBD1 or TRBD2 (5 bases each). Trimming took 2 bases from V and 4 from J, leaving 9 bases between them. This CDR3 comprises 14 residues. The V gene's germline CDR1 is SEHNR and CDR2 FQNEAQ (reference sequence). The CDR3 nucleotides are TGTGCCAGCAGCTTAAGGGACGGGAAAAACATTCAGTACTTC. Translated: CASSLRDGKNIQYF.

This chain uses TRBV5-5 with TRBJ2-2; tentatively, D is TRBD1 or TRBD2 (6 bases each). The germline CDR1 and CDR2 sequences are SGHKS and YYEKEE (reference sequence). The CDR3 loop spans 17 amino acids. V shed 4 bases and J shed 7 bases, with 23 bases lying between them. CDR3 nucleotides: TGTGCCAGCAGCCCCCTCCTCGGGAGACAGGCGGTCGGGGAGCTGTTTTTT. Its protein is CASSPLLGRQAVGELFF.

This clonotype occurred once. The chain employs TRBV4-1 and TRBJ2-1, with TRBD2 matching 13 bases. The CDR3 length is 18 residues. V lost 3 bases, J lost 6 bases, and 11 bases stayed unmatched. The germline CDR1 and CDR2 sequences are MGHRA and YSYEKL. The CDR3 is CASSHPTSGGRGSNEQFF. The CDR3 coding sequence is TGCGCCAGCAGCCATCCGACTAGCGGGGGGCGAGGGTCCAATGAGCAGTTCTTC.

This clonotype was seen a single time. The genes are TRBV2 and TRBJ2-7, with D perhaps TRBD1 (6 bases). Trimming removed 8 bases from V and 2 bases from J, with 16 bases in between. The CDR3 extends over 14 amino acids. Looked up from germline, CDR1 is SNHLY and CDR2 is FYNNEI. CDR3 loop: CASSPGDIPYEQYF. The CDR3 DNA sequence: TGTGCCAGCTCTCCAGGGGACATCCCCTACGAGCAGTACTTC.

Here the CDR3 DNA reads TGTGCCAGCAGTTTAGTCCTCTCAGGGGACAATGAGCAGTTCTTC. Translated, it gives CASSLVLSGDNEQFF. This chain links TRBV28 with TRBJ2-1, with D possibly being TRBD1 (6 bases). V was shortened by 2 bases and J by 5 bases, with 13 bases between the two germline ends. The CDR3 is made up of 15 amino acids. CDR1 and CDR2 from the germline V gene are MDHEN and SYDVKM.

The rearrangement joins TRBV29-1 to TRBJ1-2; TRBD1 might be the D (5 bases). Germline V gene sequence: CDR1 SQVTM, CDR2 ANQGSEA. Between the trimmed V and J ends, which lost 2 bases and 6 bases, there was a span of 13 bases. There are 13 residues in the CDR3. The CDR3 sequence is CSVEIPDSNGYTF. The CDR3 nucleotides are TGCAGCGTTGAAATTCCCGACAGTAATGGCTACACCTTC.

V is TRBV14 and J is TRBJ1-1; no definite D call. This CDR3 is 15 amino acids long. The V and J ends lost 2 bases and 0 bases respectively, with 10 bases between them. Per germline, CDR1 SGHDN and CDR2 FVKESK. The CDR3 DNA follows: TGTGCCAGCAGCCAATTAAAGATCATGAACACTGAAGCTTTCTTT. Residues: CASSQLKIMNTEAFF. The full variable domain, rest sourced from reference TRBV14 and TRBJ1-1, is EAGVTQFPSHSVIEKGQTVTLRCDPISGHDNLYWYRRVMGKEIKFLLHFVKESKQDESGMPNNRFLAERTGGTYSTLKVQPAELEDSGVYFCASSQLKIMNTEAFFGQGTRLTVV.

This clonotype was counted only a few times. The chain is built from TRBV11-1 and TRBJ1-1; 8 bases align to TRBD1. Trimming at V came to 3 bases and at J to 11 bases, leaving 5 bases not matched to a gene. The germline V gene encodes CDR1 SGHAT and CDR2 FQDESV (reference sequence). The length of the CDR3 is 12 residues. The CDR3 DNA is TGTGCCAGCAGCTTGGCGACAGGGGAGGCTTTCTTT. This translates into CASSLATGEAFF. Full variable domain (remainder filled in from reference TRBV11-1 and TRBJ1-1): EAEVAQSPRYKITEKSQAVAFWCDPISGHATLYWYRQILGQGPELLVQFQDESVVDDSQLPKDRFSAERLKGVDSTLKIQPAELGDSAMYLCASSLATGEAFFGQGTRLTVV.

This chain joins TRBV6-1 and TRBJ2-2, with D possibly TRBD1 on 6 matching bases. Germline V lookup: CDR1 MNHNS, CDR2 SASEGT. V lost 6 bases and J 4 bases, leaving 12 bases between the germline ends. The CDR3 is 14 amino acids. Here the CDR3 DNA reads TGTGCCAGCAGCCACGACAGGTCCACCGGGGAGCTGTTTTTT. This translates into CASSHDRSTGELFF.

This chain joins TRBV27 and TRBJ2-5; D may correspond to TRBD1 or TRBD2 (6 bases each). This CDR3 comprises 14 residues. V dropped 3 bases and J dropped 1 base, with 9 bases sitting between them. Germline CDR1 is MNHEY and CDR2 is SMNVEV (reference sequence). The CDR3 loop reads CASSFGGAQETQYF. Here the CDR3 DNA reads TGTGCCAGCAGTTTCGGGGGCGCCCAAGAGACCCAGTACTTC.

This clonotype was observed a handful of times. The chain employs TRBV19 and TRBJ1-6; 9 nucleotides line up with TRBD1. The ends lost 5 bases at V and 11 bases at J; junction bases unmatched: 10. The V gene's germline CDR1 is LNHDA and CDR2 SQIVND (reference sequence). CDR3 length: 15 amino acids. CDR3 amino acids: CASSFTGTGFTPLHF. In nucleotides, the CDR3 is TGTGCCAGTAGTTTTACCGGGACAGGGTTTACACCCCTCCACTTT.

This chain connects TRBV5-1 to TRBJ2-6, with 7 bases matching TRBD1. V lost 2 bases to trimming and J lost 0 bases; unmatched junction nucleotides: 14. Germline V gene sequence: CDR1 SGHRS, CDR2 YFSETQ. The CDR3 spans 20 residues. The CDR3 spells CASSLRDRRTDGSGANVLTF. CDR3 in DNA: TGCGCCAGCAGCTTACGGGACAGACGAACCGACGGCTCTGGGGCCAACGTCCTGACTTTC.

The chain combines TRBV7-6 with TRBJ2-1; tentatively, D is TRBD1 or TRBD2 (5 bases each). V was shortened by 8 bases and J by 0 bases, with 8 bases between the two germline ends. The CDR3 length is 13 residues. Per the germline V gene, CDR1 is SGHVS and CDR2 is FNYEAQ. The CDR3 nucleotides read TGTGCCAGCGGGACGAGCTCCTACAATGAGCAGTTCTTC. Amino acids: CASGTSSYNEQFF.

The chain couples TRBV10-3 to TRBJ2-3; TRBD1 matches at 9 bases. Germline assignment: CDR1 ENHRY and CDR2 SYGVKD. J gave up 2 bases and V 0 bases, and 6 bases lay outside the gene matches. The CDR3 totals 17 residues. The CDR3 sequence is CAISESAGTGTTDTQYF. In nucleotides, the CDR3 is TGTGCCATCAGTGAGTCGGCCGGGACAGGGACCACAGATACGCAGTATTTT.

V and J are TRBV29-1 and TRBJ1-1; D call uncertain. V gave up 4 bases and J gave up 6 bases, with 15 bases separating them. The CDR3 is 13 residues long. CDR1 and CDR2 from the germline V gene are SQVTM and ANQGSEA. DNA for the CDR3: TGCAGCGTTGTCGGTGGGCCAAGGGCTGAAGCTTTCTTT. This encodes CSVVGGPRAEAFF.

V and J are TRBV5-4 and TRBJ2-3; 8 nucleotides match TRBD1. The CDR3 has 16 residues. The V gene's germline CDR1 is SGHNT and CDR2 YYREEE (reference sequence). The ends lost 3 bases at V and 3 bases at J; junction bases unmatched: 9. The CDR3 DNA follows: TGTGCCAGCAGCTCCTCCGGACAGGGAATTACAGATACGCAGTATTTT. This translates into CASSSSGQGITDTQYF.

The chain combines TRBV20-1 with TRBJ2-3; D perhaps matches TRBD1 (8 bases). This CDR3 is 16 amino acids long. Trimming shortened V by 0 bases and J by 4 bases, and 17 bases separated the two germline ends. Germline CDR1 DFQATT, CDR2 SNEGSKA (reference sequence). The CDR3 here is CSARDFNRGGADTQYF. The CDR3 nucleotides are TGCAGTGCTAGAGATTTTAACAGGGGGGGCGCAGATACGCAGTATTTT.

The chain combines TRBV2 with TRBJ1-5; D not certain. The ends were cut back, 2 bases at V and 4 bases at J, with 6 bases in the middle. The germline CDR1 and CDR2 sequences are SNHLY and FYNNEI. This CDR3 has 13 residues. CDR3 nucleotides: TGTGCCAGCAGTGAACGCGGTAATCAGCCCCAGCATTTT. This codes for CASSERGNQPQHF.